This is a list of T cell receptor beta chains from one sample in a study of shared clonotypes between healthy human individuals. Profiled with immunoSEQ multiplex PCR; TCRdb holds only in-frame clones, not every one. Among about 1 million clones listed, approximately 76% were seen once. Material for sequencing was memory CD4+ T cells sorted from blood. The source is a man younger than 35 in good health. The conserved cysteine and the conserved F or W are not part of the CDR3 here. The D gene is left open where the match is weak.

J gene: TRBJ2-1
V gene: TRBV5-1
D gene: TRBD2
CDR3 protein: ASSGTSGRGEQF

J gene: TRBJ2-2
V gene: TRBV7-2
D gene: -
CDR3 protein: ASSRVGGTTGELF

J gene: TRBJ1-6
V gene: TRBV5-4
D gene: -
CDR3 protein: ASSSDRHINSPLH

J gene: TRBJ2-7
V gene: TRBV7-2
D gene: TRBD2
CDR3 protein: ASSLARTSGSGYEQY

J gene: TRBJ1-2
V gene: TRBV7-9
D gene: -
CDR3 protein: ASSPTDSYGYT

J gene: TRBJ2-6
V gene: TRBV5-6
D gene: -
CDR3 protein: ASSTRGVSGANVLT

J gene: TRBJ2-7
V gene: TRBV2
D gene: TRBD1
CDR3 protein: ASVRDRGQEQY

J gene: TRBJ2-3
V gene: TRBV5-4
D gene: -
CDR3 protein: ASSPSIGSDTQY

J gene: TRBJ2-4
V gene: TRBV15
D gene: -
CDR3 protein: ATRQNIQY

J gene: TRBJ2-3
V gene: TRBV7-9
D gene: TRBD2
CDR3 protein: ASSSGLAGSDTQY

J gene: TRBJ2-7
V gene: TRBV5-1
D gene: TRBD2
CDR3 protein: ASSSAGGLYEQY

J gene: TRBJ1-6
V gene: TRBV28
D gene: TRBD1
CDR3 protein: ASSGTGGASPLH

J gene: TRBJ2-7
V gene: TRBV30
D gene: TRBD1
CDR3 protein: AWSAYRTSTGGSYEQY

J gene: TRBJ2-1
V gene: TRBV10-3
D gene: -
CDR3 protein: ASAGRDDEQF

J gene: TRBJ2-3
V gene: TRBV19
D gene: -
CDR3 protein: ASSIRTYERSTDTQY

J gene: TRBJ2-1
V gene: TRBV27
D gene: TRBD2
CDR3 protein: ASIPVGRTTSGEYNEQF

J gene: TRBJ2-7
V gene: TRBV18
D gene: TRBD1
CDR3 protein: ASSPLTGANEQY

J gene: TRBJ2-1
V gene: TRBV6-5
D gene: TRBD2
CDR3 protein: ASSPWTSGNEQF

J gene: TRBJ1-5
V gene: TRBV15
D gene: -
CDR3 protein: ATSRGSGMRDQPQH

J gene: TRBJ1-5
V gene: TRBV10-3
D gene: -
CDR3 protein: AISEGNQPQH

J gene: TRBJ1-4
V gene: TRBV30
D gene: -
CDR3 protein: AFNRETNEKLF

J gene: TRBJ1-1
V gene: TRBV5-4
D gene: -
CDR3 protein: ASSLAGGAKEAF

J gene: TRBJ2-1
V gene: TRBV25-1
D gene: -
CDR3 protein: ASSKSNEQF

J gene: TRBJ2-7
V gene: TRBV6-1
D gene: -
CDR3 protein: ASSEGVRYEQY

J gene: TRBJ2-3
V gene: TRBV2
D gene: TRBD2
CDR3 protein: ASSPQTSGNTDTQY

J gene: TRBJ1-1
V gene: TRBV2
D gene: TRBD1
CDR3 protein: ASSEVGQGLGAF

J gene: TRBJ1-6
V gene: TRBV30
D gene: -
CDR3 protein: AWSEWVSPLH

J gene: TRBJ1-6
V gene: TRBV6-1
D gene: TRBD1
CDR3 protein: ASSRDRDNSPLH

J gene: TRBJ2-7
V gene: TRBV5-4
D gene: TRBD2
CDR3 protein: ASSSTSGYTYEQY

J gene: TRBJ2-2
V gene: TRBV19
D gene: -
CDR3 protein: ASNPAGTTGELF

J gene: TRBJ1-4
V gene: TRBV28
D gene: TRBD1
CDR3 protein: ASSFDRGNEKLF

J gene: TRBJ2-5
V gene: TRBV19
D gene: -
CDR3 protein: ASSPPAAYGETQY

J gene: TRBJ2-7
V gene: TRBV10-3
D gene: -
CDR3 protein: AVGLGDLSYEQY

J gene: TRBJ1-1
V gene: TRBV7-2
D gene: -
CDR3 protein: ASSLKWAQRNTEAF

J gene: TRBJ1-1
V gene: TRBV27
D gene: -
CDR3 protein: ASSSPGPNTEAF

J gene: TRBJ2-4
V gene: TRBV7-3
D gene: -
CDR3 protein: ASSATGSSIQY

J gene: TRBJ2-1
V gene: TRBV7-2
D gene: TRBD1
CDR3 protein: ASSNRDSLYNEQF

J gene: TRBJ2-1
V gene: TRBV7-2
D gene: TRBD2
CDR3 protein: ASSLSSGRVNEQF

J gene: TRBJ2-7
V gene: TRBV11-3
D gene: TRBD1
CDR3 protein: ASSLLTGASYEQY

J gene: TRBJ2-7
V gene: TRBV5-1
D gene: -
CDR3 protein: ASSLEGYEQY

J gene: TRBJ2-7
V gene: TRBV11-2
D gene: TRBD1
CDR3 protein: ASSHRDRESYEQY

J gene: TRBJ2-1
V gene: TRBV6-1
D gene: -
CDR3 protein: ASSLDSSGFNEQF

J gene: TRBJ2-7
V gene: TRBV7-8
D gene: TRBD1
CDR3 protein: ASSLLDRAYEQY

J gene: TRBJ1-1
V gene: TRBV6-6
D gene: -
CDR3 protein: ASSSAGPALGEAF

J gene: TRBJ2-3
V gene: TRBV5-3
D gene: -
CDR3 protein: ARSIRQSTDTQY

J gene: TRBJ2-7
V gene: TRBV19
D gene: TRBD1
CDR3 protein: ASSTRTGGNSYEQY

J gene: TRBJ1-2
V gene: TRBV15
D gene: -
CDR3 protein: ATSREEWGNYGYT

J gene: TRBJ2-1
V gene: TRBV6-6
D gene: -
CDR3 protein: ASGRRAEQF

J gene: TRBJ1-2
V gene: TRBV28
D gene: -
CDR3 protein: ASSLFAGGVYGYT

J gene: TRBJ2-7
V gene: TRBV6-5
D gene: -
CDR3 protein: ASSSRYRVEMTEQY

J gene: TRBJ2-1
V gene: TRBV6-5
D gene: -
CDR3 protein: ASSSPGTHKF

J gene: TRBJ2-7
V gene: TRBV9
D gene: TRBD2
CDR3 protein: ASSPSAGAAYEQY

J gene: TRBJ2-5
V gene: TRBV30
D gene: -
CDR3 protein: AWSVSRKETQY

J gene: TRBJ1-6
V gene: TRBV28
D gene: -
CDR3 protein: ASSLSSYNSPLH

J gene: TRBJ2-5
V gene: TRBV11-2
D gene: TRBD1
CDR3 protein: ASSLPGGAWETQY

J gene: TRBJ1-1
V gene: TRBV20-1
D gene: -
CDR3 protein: SAPQNTEAF

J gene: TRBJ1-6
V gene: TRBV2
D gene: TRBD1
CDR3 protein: ASSGRADRGGSPLH

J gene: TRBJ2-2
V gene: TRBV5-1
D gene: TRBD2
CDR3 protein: ASGGLAGVTGELF